In its sample, the clone carrying this TCR beta chain was seen once. J gave up 1 base and V 4 bases, and 1 base lay outside the gene matches. This CDR3 spans 15 amino acids. CDR1 and CDR2 from the germline V gene are LNHDA and SQIVND (reference sequence). The sample is drawn from a study of blood T cell repertoires in COVID-19. Study-wide background: Samples came from the United States, Italy and Spain, spanning acute and convalescent COVID-19.

The protocol was immunoSEQ multiplex PCR, while the TCRdb copy is restricted to in-frame clones and leaves out a portion. The sample shows around 140,000 clones, approximately 84% of them seen only once. V and J are TRBV19 and TRBJ2-2; 9 nucleotides line up with TRBD2. The sequencing sample was made of peripheral blood. This TCR was recovered from a woman aged 80 or older with acute or convalescent COVID-19. The CDR3 DNA follows: TGTGCCAGTAGTAAACTAGCGGGGAACACCGGGGAGCTGTTTTTT. This gives the protein CASSKLAGNTGELFF.